The TCR beta chain described here comes from a study of OX40 agonist ivuxolimab in advanced cancers. Study-wide findings and caveats: People who partly responded at 0.1-3.0 mg/kg had some of the least clonal expansion seen. Still undetermined is the antigen specificity of the expanded peripheral T cells.

There are 15 residues in the CDR3. CDR1 is MNHEY, CDR2 SVGAGI, per germline. V shed 6 bases, J shed 3 bases, and the junction held 8 bases outside the gene matches. People who had autoimmune disease history or systemic immunosuppression were excluded. In regard to this clone: Its cognate antigen is unknown.

The protocol was immunoSEQ multiplex PCR, while the TCRdb copy is restricted to in-frame clones and leaves out a portion. This sample has around 46,000 clones, with roughly nine tenths found just once. The specimen was CD4+ or CD8+ T cells sorted from blood, collected in a trial of the OX40 agonist ivuxolimab. The chain carries TRBV6-5 and TRBJ1-2, with 9 bases matching TRBD1. This TCR was recovered from an adult with an advanced solid tumor such as melanoma, head and neck, liver or kidney cancer. The CDR3 nucleotides are TGTGCCAGCAGCCAGAGAGACAGGGGGTACTATGGCTACACCTTC. It specifies CASSQRDRGYYGYTF.